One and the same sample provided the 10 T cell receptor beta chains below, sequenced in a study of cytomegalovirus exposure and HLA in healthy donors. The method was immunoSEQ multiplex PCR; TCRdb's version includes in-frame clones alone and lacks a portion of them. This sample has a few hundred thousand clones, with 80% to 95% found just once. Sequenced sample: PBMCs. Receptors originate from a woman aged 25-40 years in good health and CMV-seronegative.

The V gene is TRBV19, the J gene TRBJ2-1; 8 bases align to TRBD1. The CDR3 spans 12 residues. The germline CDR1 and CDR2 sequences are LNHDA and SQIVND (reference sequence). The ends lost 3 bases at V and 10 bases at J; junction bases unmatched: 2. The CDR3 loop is CASSMTGVEQFF. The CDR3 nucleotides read TGTGCCAGTAGTATGACAGGGGTAGAGCAGTTCTTC.

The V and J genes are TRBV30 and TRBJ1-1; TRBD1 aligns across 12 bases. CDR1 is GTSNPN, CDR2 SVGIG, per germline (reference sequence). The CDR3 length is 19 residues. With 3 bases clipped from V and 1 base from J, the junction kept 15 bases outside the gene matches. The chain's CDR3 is CAWRTYTGTGGLGNTEAFF. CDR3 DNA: TGTGCCTGGAGGACTTATACCGGGACAGGGGGCCTGGGGAACACTGAAGCTTTCTTT.

CDR3: CASSPEGGGYGYTF. The CDR3 nucleotides are TGCGCCAGCAGCCCGGAAGGGGGCGGATATGGCTACACCTTC. V gene TRBV5-1 combines with J gene TRBJ1-2, with 7 bases identical to TRBD1. The V segment lost 4 bases and the J segment 5 bases; nucleotides outside the gene matches: 8. The CDR3 length is 14 residues. Germline lookup yields CDR1 SGHRS and CDR2 YFSETQ.

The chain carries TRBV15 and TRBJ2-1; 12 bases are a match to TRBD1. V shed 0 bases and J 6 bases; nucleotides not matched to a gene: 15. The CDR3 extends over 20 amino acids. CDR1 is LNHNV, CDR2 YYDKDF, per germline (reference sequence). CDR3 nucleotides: TGTGCCACCAGCAGAGACGTCCCGGGACAGGGGGCGCGGGCAATCAATGAGCAGTTCTTC. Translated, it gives CATSRDVPGQGARAINEQFF.

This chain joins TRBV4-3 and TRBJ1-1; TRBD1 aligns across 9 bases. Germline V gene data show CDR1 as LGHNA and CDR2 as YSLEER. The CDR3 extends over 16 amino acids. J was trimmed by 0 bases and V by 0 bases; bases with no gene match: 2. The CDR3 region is CASSQDTGGMNTEAFF. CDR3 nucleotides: TGCGCCAGCAGCCAAGATACAGGGGGCATGAACACTGAAGCTTTCTTT.

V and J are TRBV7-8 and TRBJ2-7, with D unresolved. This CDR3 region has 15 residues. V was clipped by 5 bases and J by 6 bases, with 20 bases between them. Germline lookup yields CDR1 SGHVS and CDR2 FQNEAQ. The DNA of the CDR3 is TGTGCCAGCAGCGTTAGACGTGTCCTAGACGGCGAGCAGTACTTC. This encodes CASSVRRVLDGEQYF.

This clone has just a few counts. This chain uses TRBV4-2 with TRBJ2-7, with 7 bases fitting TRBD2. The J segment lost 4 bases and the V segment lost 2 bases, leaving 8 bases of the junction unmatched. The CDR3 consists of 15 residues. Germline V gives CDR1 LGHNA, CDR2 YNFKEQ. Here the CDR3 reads CASSQHKRDLYEQYF. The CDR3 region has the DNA TGTGCCAGCAGCCAACACAAGCGGGACTTGTACGAGCAGTACTTC.

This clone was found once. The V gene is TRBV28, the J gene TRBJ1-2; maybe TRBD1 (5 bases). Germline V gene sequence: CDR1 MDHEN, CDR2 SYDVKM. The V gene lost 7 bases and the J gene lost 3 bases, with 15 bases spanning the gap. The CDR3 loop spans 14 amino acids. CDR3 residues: CASTRGGEYYGYTF. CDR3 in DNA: TGTGCCAGCACCCGAGGAGGGGAGTACTATGGCTACACCTTC.

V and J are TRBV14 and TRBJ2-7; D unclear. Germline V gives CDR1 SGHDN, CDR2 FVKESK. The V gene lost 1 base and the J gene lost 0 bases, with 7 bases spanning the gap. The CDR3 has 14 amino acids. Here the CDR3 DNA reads TGTGCCAGCAGCCAAGGACTGAACTCCTACGAGCAGTACTTC. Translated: CASSQGLNSYEQYF.

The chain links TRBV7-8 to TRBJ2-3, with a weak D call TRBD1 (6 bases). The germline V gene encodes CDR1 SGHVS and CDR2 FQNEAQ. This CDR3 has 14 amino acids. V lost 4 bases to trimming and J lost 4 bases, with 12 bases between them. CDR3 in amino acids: CASSSLQGPDTQYF. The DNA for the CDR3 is TGTGCCAGCAGCTCCCTACAGGGTCCAGATACGCAGTATTTT.